The 4 T cell receptor beta chains in this list originate from one sample, sequenced in a study of blood T cell repertoires in COVID-19. Generated by immunoSEQ multiplex PCR, the TCRdb table keeps only in-frame clones and is missing some. The table includes hundreds of thousands of clones, approximately 86% detected once. The sequenced material came from PBMCs or T cells enriched from blood (not recorded which). The receptors were gathered from a woman aged 45-60 years who had recovered from COVID-19.

The chain carries TRBV5-1 and TRBJ1-4; D possibly corresponds to TRBD1 (6 bases). Germline CDR1 is SGHRS and CDR2 is YFSETQ. This CDR3 spans 17 amino acids. Trimming pared 2 bases from V and 4 bases from J, leaving 18 bases between. The CDR3 reads CASSFQDQGSFNEKLFF. CDR3 DNA: TGCGCCAGCAGCTTCCAGGATCAGGGGTCTTTTAATGAAAAACTGTTTTTT.

V usage is TRBV5-1 and J usage is TRBJ2-7, with TRBD2 matching over 9 bases. V was clipped by 3 bases and J by 2 bases; unmatched bases: 3. The CDR3 totals 14 residues. Per the germline V gene, CDR1 is SGHRS and CDR2 is YFSETQ. CDR3 amino acids: CASSSAGGPYEQYF. Here the CDR3 DNA reads TGCGCCAGCAGCTCAGCGGGAGGCCCCTACGAGCAGTACTTC.

The J gene is TRBJ2-7, the V gene TRBV7-8, with D hard to call. Germline V gene sequence: CDR1 SGHVS, CDR2 FQNEAQ. The CDR3 has 12 residues. V was pared by 5 bases and J by 4 bases, with 9 bases between. CDR3 nucleotide sequence: TGTGCCAGCAGCCTAACAGTTTACGAGCAGTACTTC. Its protein is CASSLTVYEQYF. Filled out from reference TRBV7-8 and TRBJ2-7, the complete variable domain reads GAGVSQSPRYKVAKRGQDVALRCDPISGHVSLFWYQQALGQGPEFLTYFQNEAQLDKSGLPSDRFFAERPEGSVSTLKIQRTQQEDSAVYLCASSLTVYEQYFGPGTRLTVT.

The chain employs TRBV6-4 and TRBJ1-1, with 8 bases matching TRBD1. This CDR3 comprises 14 residues. Germline values: CDR1 MRHNA, CDR2 SNTAGT. Trimming at V came to 4 bases and at J to 4 bases, leaving 5 bases not matched to a gene. This chain's CDR3 is CASSGTTGATEAFF. The CDR3 DNA is TGTGCCAGCAGTGGAACGACAGGGGCCACTGAAGCTTTCTTT.